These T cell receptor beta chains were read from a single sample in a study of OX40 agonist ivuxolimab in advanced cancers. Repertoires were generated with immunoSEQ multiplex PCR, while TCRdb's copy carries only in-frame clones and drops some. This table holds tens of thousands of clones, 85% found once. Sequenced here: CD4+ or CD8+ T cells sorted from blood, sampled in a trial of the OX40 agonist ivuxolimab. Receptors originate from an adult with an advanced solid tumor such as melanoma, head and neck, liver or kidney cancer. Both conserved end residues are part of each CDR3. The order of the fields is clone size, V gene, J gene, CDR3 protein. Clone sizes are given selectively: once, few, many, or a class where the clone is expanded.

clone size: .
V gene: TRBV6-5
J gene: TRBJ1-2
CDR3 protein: CASRDADYGYTF

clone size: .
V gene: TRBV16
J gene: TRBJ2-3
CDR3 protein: CASRPEYTDTQYF

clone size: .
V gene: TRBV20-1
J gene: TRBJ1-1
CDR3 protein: CSARDWTEAFF

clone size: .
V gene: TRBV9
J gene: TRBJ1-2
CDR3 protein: CASSPQRTGYGYTF

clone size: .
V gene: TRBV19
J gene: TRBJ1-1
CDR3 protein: CASSILGEGTEAFF

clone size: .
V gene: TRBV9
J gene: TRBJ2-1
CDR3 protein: CASSVVVAGVVEQFF

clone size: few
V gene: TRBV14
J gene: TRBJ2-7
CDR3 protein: CASSRGLASQQYF

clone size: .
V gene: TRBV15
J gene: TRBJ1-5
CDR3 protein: CATSRDPSNSSPQHF

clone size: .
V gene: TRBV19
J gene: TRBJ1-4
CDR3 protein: CASSMDRQIATNEKLFF

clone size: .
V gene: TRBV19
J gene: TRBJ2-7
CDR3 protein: CASKDRGLYEQYF

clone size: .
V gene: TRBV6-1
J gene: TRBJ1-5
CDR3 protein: CASRAGTGAQPQHF

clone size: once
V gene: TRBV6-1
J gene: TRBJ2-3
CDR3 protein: CASCTSGGSTDTQYF

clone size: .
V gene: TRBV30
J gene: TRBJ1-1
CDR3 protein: CAWTLRREGWAFF

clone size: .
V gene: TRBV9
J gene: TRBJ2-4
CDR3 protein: CASSVGDRGGKNIQYF

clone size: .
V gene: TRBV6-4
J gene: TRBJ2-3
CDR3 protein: CATSTGPRDTQYF

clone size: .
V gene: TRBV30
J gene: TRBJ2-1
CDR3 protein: CAWRMSGRAKNEQFF

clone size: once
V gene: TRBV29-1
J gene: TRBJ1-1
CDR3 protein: CSVGGQWGSTEAFF

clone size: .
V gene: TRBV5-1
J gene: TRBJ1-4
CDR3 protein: CASSSQTDLREKLFF

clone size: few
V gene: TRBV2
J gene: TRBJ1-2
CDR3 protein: CASSVRNPNYGYTF

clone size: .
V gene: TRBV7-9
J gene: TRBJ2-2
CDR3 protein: CASSLAGTNTGELFF

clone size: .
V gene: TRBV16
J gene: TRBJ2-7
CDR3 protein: CASSRTGFGSYEQYF

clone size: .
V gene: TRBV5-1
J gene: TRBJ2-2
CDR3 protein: CASRGSNTGELFF

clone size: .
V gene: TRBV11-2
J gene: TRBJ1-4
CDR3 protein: CASSLTRRPEKLFF

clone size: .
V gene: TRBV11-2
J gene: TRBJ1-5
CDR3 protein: CASSLDPGPNQPQHF

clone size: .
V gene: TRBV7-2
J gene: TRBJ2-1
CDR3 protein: CASSLKLAGAGWQFF

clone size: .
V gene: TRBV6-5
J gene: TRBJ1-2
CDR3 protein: CASSYRRPGYGYTF

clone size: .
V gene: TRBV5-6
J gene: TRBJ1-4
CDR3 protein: CASSSVDYSKLFF

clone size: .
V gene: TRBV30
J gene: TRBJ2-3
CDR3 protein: CAWSVGQADTQYF

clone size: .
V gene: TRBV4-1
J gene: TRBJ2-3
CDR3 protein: CASSQVVAGATDTQYF

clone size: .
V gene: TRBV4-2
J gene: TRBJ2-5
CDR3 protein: CASSQDPGQETQYF

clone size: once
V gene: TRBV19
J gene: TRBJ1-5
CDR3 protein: CASSIDPDGTVRPQHF

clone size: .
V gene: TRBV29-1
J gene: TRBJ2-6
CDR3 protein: CSVDSSGGYLSSGANVLTF

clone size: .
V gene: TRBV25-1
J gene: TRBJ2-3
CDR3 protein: CASSEVNRRTDTQYF

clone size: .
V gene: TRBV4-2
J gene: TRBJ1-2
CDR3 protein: CASSQDSLGTGIYGYTF

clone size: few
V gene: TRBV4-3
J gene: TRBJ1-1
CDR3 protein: CASSLGGKNTEAFF

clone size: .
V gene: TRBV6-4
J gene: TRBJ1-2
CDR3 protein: CASSEAGGYGYTF

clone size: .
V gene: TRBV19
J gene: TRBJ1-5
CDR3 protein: CASSRVSDSNQPQHF

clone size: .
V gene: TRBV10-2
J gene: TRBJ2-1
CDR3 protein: CASLGQGDKQFF

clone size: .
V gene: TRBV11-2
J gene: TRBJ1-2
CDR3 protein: CASSLEPANYGYTF

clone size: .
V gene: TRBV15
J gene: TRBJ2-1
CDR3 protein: CATSNDGLVYNEQFF

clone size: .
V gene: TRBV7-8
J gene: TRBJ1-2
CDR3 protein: CASSAPTGLRGGYTF

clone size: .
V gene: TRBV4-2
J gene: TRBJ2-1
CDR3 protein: CASSQEGDTNNEQFF

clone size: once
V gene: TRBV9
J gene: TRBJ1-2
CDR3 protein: CASSVDGTLNYGYTF

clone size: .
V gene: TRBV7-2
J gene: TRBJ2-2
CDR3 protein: CASSPTTQGRELFF

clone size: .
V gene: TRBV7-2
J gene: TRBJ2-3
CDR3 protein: CASSITGPPTDTQYF